The 20 T cell receptor beta chains reported below all come from one sample, sequenced in a study of graft-versus-host responses after intestinal transplantation. The protocol was immunoSEQ multiplex PCR, while the TCRdb copy is restricted to in-frame clones and leaves out a portion. The sample includes approximately 86,000 clones, roughly nine tenths of them seen just once. No cognate antigen is known for these TCRs. This specimen was unstimulated CD4+ T cells sorted from spleen or lymph node cells, taken before intestinal transplant. These receptors came from a human donor who received an intestinal transplant.

This chain connects TRBV14 to TRBJ1-3; the D is unclear. CDR1 and CDR2 from the germline V gene are SGHDN and FVKESK. Between the trimmed V and J ends, which lost 6 bases and 3 bases, there was a span of 6 bases. The CDR3 has 12 amino acids. As DNA, the CDR3 is TGTGCCAGCAGGGCCGTTGGAAACACCATATATTTT. This encodes CASRAVGNTIYF.

The V and J genes are TRBV7-9 and TRBJ1-1; tentatively, D is TRBD1 (6 bases). V gave up 3 bases and J gave up 2 bases, with 7 bases separating them. The CDR3 extends over 13 amino acids. From germline, CDR1 is SEHNR and CDR2 FQNEAQ (reference sequence). CDR3: CASSFGTNTEAFF. In nucleotides, the CDR3 is TGTGCCAGCAGCTTCGGGACAAACACTGAAGCTTTCTTT.

The chain combines TRBV18 with TRBJ2-3; 8 bases are shared with TRBD1. In germline, CDR1 is KGHSH, CDR2 LQKENI. The V gene end was trimmed by 1 base and the J gene end by 14 bases; junction bases not matched to a gene: 8. The CDR3 spans 13 residues. DNA for the CDR3: TGTGCCAGCTCACCACTGTCAGGGGGCGAAATGTATTTT. It encodes CASSPLSGGEMYF.

This chain links TRBV7-6 with TRBJ2-7; maybe TRBD2 (7 bases). The V end lost 2 bases, the J end lost 6 bases, and 14 bases lay between the germline ends. CDR1 and CDR2 from the germline V gene are SGHVS and FNYEAQ. This CDR3 comprises 14 residues. The CDR3 sequence: CASSLREGEGEQYF. The CDR3, as DNA: TGTGCCAGCAGCTTAAGGGAGGGGGAGGGCGAGCAGTACTTC.

J is TRBJ2-1 and V is TRBV29-1; 9 positions agree with TRBD1. The CDR3 has 12 amino acids. Germline V gene sequence: CDR1 SQVTM, CDR2 ANQGSEA. V shed 6 bases and J 10 bases; nucleotides not matched to a gene: 7. In DNA, the CDR3 is TGCAGCGTCGTTAGACAGGGGGTCGAGCAGTTCTTC. It codes for CSVVRQGVEQFF.

This rearrangement joins TRBV30 to TRBJ2-7; tentative D call: TRBD1 (5 bases). CDR1 is GTSNPN, CDR2 SVGIG, per germline (reference sequence). This CDR3 has 14 residues. V lost 2 bases, J lost 6 bases, and 17 bases lay in between. The CDR3 DNA reads as TGTGCCTGGAGTAAGGGGATCAGTCGCCCCGAGCAGTACTTC. Residues: CAWSKGISRPEQYF.

The chain recombines TRBV19 with TRBJ1-1; possible D gene TRBD1, 5 bases. Germline V lookup: CDR1 LNHDA, CDR2 SQIVND (reference sequence). Trimming took off 3 bases at V and 10 bases at J, with 15 bases between the two ends. The CDR3 runs to 13 residues. CDR3 loop: CASSIRGGGTAFF. The CDR3 DNA reads TGTGCCAGTAGTATCCGCGGGGGGGGTACAGCTTTCTTT.

The V call is TRBV4-2, the J call TRBJ1-2; D unresolved. This CDR3 contains 15 residues. The V end was cut by 0 bases, the J end by 8 bases, with 16 bases between. Germline V gene data show CDR1 as LGHNA and CDR2 as YNFKEQ. CDR3 protein: CASSQDVMGVGGYTF. DNA of the CDR3: TGTGCCAGCAGCCAAGACGTGATGGGAGTGGGGGGCTACACCTTC.

The V and J genes are TRBV19 and TRBJ1-4; D possibly corresponds to TRBD1 (6 bases). Germline CDR1 reads LNHDA; CDR2 reads SQIVND (reference sequence). V lost 5 bases, J lost 8 bases, and 15 bases lay in between. This CDR3 comprises 14 residues. The CDR3 DNA reads TGTGCCAGTAGTGAAGGACAGATAGGGGAAAAACTGTTTTTT. It encodes CASSEGQIGEKLFF.

The CDR3 sequence is CASRLQGDNQPQHF. CDR3 nucleotide sequence: TGTGCCAGCAGGCTACAGGGGGACAATCAGCCCCAGCATTTT. This chain connects TRBV27 to TRBJ1-5; 8 bases are shared with TRBD1. Germline assignment: CDR1 MNHEY and CDR2 SMNVEV (reference sequence). The CDR3 runs to 14 residues. Trimming cost V 6 bases and J 3 bases; bases outside gene matches: 4.

This chain links TRBV6-5 with TRBJ2-7; TRBD1 is a possible D gene (5 bases). The CDR3 loop spans 16 amino acids. V shed 0 bases and J shed 2 bases, with 14 bases lying between them. CDR1 is MNHEY, CDR2 SVGAGI, per germline. In DNA, the CDR3 is TGTGCCAGCAGTTACTCGTTCCCAGGGCCCGCCTACGAGCAGTACTTC. Residues: CASSYSFPGPAYEQYF.

This clone was seen just once. The J gene is TRBJ2-7, the V gene TRBV10-3, with 8 bases identical to TRBD1. This CDR3 is built from 15 residues. Germline CDR1 and CDR2: ENHRY and SYGVKD. Trimming cost V 5 bases and J 0 bases; bases outside gene matches: 6. The CDR3 DNA is TGTGCCATCAGTTCGACAGGGGTCGTCTCCTACGAGCAGTACTTC. As protein: CAISSTGVVSYEQYF.

The V call is TRBV19, the J call TRBJ2-1; TRBD2 might be the D (5 bases). Germline V gene sequence: CDR1 LNHDA, CDR2 SQIVND (reference sequence). The V end was cut by 3 bases, the J end by 8 bases, with 17 bases between. CDR3 size: 15 residues. The CDR3 here is CASSISNFEGDEQFF. In nucleotides, the CDR3 is TGTGCCAGTAGTATTTCTAACTTCGAGGGTGATGAGCAGTTCTTC.

The rearrangement joins TRBV7-9 to TRBJ1-1; perhaps TRBD1 as D (5 bases). Trimming shortened V by 4 bases and J by 7 bases, and 16 bases separated the two germline ends. The germline V gene has CDR1 SEHNR and CDR2 FQNEAQ (reference sequence). CDR3 size: 14 residues. CDR3 loop: CASSSEGDTGEAFF. The CDR3 DNA is TGTGCCAGCAGCTCAGAAGGCGACACAGGTGAAGCTTTCTTT. Together with reference TRBV7-9 and TRBJ1-1, the CDR3 gives the full variable domain: DTGVSQNPRHKITKRGQNVTFRCDPISEHNRLYWYRQTLGQGPEFLTYFQNEAQLEKSRLLSDRFSAERPKGSFSTLEIQRTEQGDSAMYLCASSSEGDTGEAFFGQGTRLTVV.

The chain links TRBV27 to TRBJ2-1; 7 nucleotides line up with TRBD2. The length of the CDR3 is 14 residues. Per germline, CDR1 MNHEY and CDR2 SMNVEV (reference sequence). Unmatched junction bases numbered 3, after V lost 5 bases and J lost 2 bases. CDR3 region: CASSRGGAYNEQFF. In DNA form, the CDR3 reads TGTGCCAGCAGTCGTGGGGGGGCCTACAATGAGCAGTTCTTC.

DNA of the CDR3: TGTGCCAGCAGCCAAGCAGGGTTCAATCAGCCCCAGCATTTT. Translated: CASSQAGFNQPQHF. V and J are TRBV14 and TRBJ1-5; weak D call: TRBD1 (5 bases). The CDR3 covers 14 residues. The germline V gene has CDR1 SGHDN and CDR2 FVKESK. V shed 1 base and J shed 3 bases, with 7 bases lying between them.

This chain joins TRBV13 and TRBJ1-2, with TRBD1 matching 10 bases. V lost 5 bases, J lost 6 bases, and 12 bases stayed unmatched. The CDR3 contains 16 residues. Germline CDR1 PRHDT, CDR2 FYEKMQ (reference sequence). CDR3 protein: CASSTLRDRGGDGYTF. The CDR3 DNA reads as TGTGCCAGCAGCACCCTCCGGGACAGGGGAGGGGATGGCTACACCTTC.

The genes are TRBV18 and TRBJ2-5; D may be TRBD1 (6 bases). Per germline, CDR1 KGHSH and CDR2 LQKENI. The CDR3 covers 14 residues. Deletions cut 3 bases from V and 1 base from J, with 9 bases between. The CDR3 DNA reads TGTGCCAGCTCACCCGGACAGCCCCAAGAGACCCAGTACTTC. As protein: CASSPGQPQETQYF.

V is TRBV11-2 and J is TRBJ2-2; the D gene is possibly TRBD1 (5 bases). The V and J ends lost 3 bases and 8 bases respectively, with 10 bases between them. The CDR3 contains 13 residues. CDR1 and CDR2 (germline): SGHAT, FQNNGV. The CDR3 bases are TGTGCCAGCAGCTTGTCCAGGGCGGGGGAGCTGTTTTTT. Its translation: CASSLSRAGELFF.

V usage is TRBV7-2 and J usage is TRBJ2-7; TRBD2 matches 12 bases. V lost 6 bases, J lost 1 base, and 4 bases stayed unmatched. CDR1 and CDR2 (germline): SGHTA, FQGNSA. The CDR3 consists of 15 residues. The CDR3 nucleotides are TGTGCCAGCAGGTCACTAGCGGGGGGATCCTACGAGCAGTACTTC. It yields the protein CASRSLAGGSYEQYF.